The 29 T cell receptor beta chains below were found in one sample sequenced in a study of identical twins. TCRdb re-derived calls from the 5' RACE reads in MiXCR, one entry per CDR3 protein. This sample has fewer than 900,000 distinct CDR3 sequences, with over 20% found just once. These data also formed part of another study, on T cells expressing NK-cell markers.

The sequenced sample was PBMCs. The receptors were sampled from a woman between 18 and 29 years old in good health.

The rearrangement links TRBV29-1 to TRBJ2-1; D is unresolved. Germline CDR1 SQVTM, CDR2 ANQGSEA. There are 13 residues in the CDR3. V was trimmed by 3 bases and J by 0 bases, leaving 6 bases between them. The CDR3 region is CSVDISSYNEQFF. In DNA form, the CDR3 reads TGCAGCGTTGATATAAGCTCCTACAATGAGCAGTTCTTC.

This clonotype was detected only a few times. The rearrangement joins TRBV2 to TRBJ1-2; 9 bases match TRBD1. Per the germline V gene, CDR1 is SNHLY and CDR2 is FYNNEI. This CDR3 is built from 11 residues. With V trimmed by 9 bases and J by 4 bases, 0 bases remained unmatched. The CDR3 is CARDRGYGYTF. The CDR3 coding sequence is TGTGCCAGGGACAGGGGCTATGGCTACACCTTC.

This clonotype showed up just a few times. The chain employs TRBV10-1 and TRBJ2-7; 8 bases align to TRBD1. The trim removed 4 bases at V and 0 bases at J, leaving 5 bases unmatched. The CDR3 extends over 15 amino acids. From germline, CDR1 is WNHNN and CDR2 SYGVQD (reference sequence). Here the CDR3 reads CASSADRADSYEQYF. The CDR3 DNA reads as TGCGCCAGCAGTGCGGACAGGGCCGACTCCTACGAGCAGTACTTC.

J is TRBJ2-7 and V is TRBV5-1; 9 positions match TRBD2. This CDR3 has 15 amino acids. V was pared by 2 bases and J by 4 bases, with 7 bases of the junction left unmatched. CDR1 and CDR2 from the germline V gene are SGHRS and YFSETQ. DNA for the CDR3: TGCGCCAGCAGCTTACCGGGACTAGCACAATACGAGCAGTACTTC. Amino acid sequence: CASSLPGLAQYEQYF.

In its sample, this clonotype was seen a few times. The chain carries TRBV20-1 and TRBJ2-5; no firm D call. Trimming pared 0 bases from V and 5 bases from J, leaving 10 bases between. The CDR3 sequence is 13 residues long. Germline V CDR1 and CDR2: DFQATT, SNEGSKA (reference sequence). CDR3: CSARDDLGETQYF. CDR3 in DNA: TGCAGTGCTAGAGATGACCTCGGGGAGACCCAGTACTTC.

This clonotype was detected a few times. The chain links TRBV7-9 to TRBJ2-7, with D perhaps TRBD1 (6 bases). The CDR3 sequence is 15 residues long. Trimming took 5 bases from V and 0 from J, leaving 14 bases between them. The germline V gene has CDR1 SEHNR and CDR2 FQNEAQ (reference sequence). The CDR3 bases are TGTGCCAGCAGCCTTAGACAGGTTTCCTCCTACGAGCAGTACTTC. Amino acids: CASSLRQVSSYEQYF. The whole variable domain, filled in from reference TRBV7-9 and TRBJ2-7, reads DTGVSQNPRHKITKRGQNVTFRCDPISEHNRLYWYRQTLGQGPEFLTYFQNEAQLEKSRLLSDRFSAERPKGSFSTLEIQRTEQGDSAMYLCASSLRQVSSYEQYFGPGTRLTVT.

This chain joins TRBV2 and TRBJ2-7, with D tentatively TRBD1 (6 bases). V was shortened by 7 bases and J by 0 bases, with 16 bases between the two germline ends. Germline-derived CDR1 and CDR2 are SNHLY and FYNNEI. There are 15 residues in the CDR3. CDR3 nucleotide sequence: TGTGCCAGCAAGTCCCGCAGGGGAAACTCCTACGAGCAGTACTTC. As protein: CASKSRRGNSYEQYF.

In this sample, this clonotype turned up a few times. This chain uses TRBV5-1 with TRBJ2-3; 8 nucleotides match TRBD2. This CDR3 comprises 15 residues. With 3 bases clipped from V and 5 bases from J, the junction kept 8 bases outside the gene matches. CDR1 SGHRS and CDR2 YFSETQ come from the germline V gene. The CDR3 is CASSSPGTRGDTQYF. The CDR3 nucleotides are TGCGCCAGCAGCTCCCCCGGGACTAGAGGAGATACGCAGTATTTT.

The chain has TRBV2 and TRBJ1-4, with D possibly being TRBD1 (6 bases). Germline-derived CDR1 and CDR2 are SNHLY and FYNNEI. Deletions cut 10 bases from V and 7 bases from J, with 13 bases between. The CDR3 runs to 12 residues. This CDR3 reads CATNRDGEKLFF. Written as DNA, the CDR3 is TGTGCCACCAACAGGGATGGTGAAAAACTGTTTTTT.

This clonotype has a single count. This chain links TRBV27 with TRBJ2-7; no reliable D call. The V and J ends lost 2 bases and 3 bases respectively, with 11 bases between them. This CDR3 is 14 amino acids long. Germline V gene lookup returns CDR1 MNHEY and CDR2 SMNVEV (reference sequence). The CDR3 nucleotides read TGTGCCAGCAGTTTAGCCCAGATAGGCTACGAGCAGTACTTC. Translated: CASSLAQIGYEQYF.

The chain combines TRBV27 with TRBJ2-5, with 13 bases aligning to TRBD2. Unmatched junction bases numbered 4, after V lost 2 bases and J lost 7 bases. Germline loops: CDR1 MNHEY, CDR2 SMNVEV (reference sequence). The CDR3 contains 15 residues. The CDR3 DNA sequence: TGTGCCAGCAGTTTAGGACTAGCGGGAGAGGGGACCCAGTACTTC. This gives the protein CASSLGLAGEGTQYF.

J is TRBJ2-5 and V is TRBV3-1, with 8 bases aligning to TRBD2. Germline trimming cut 4 bases from V and 4 bases from J; bases unmatched to any gene: 14. The CDR3 has 17 residues. Germline V gene sequence: CDR1 LGHDT, CDR2 YNNKEL (reference sequence). CDR3 in amino acids: CASSRQEIAGFRETQYF. In DNA, the CDR3 is TGTGCCAGCAGCCGGCAGGAGATAGCGGGATTTCGAGAGACCCAGTACTTC.

In its sample, this clonotype was seen a few times. The CDR3 loop reads CASSYDRGEAFF. The CDR3 coding sequence is TGTGCCAGCAGTTACGACAGGGGGGAGGCTTTCTTT. V is TRBV6-6 and J is TRBJ1-1, with 9 bases matching TRBD1. This CDR3 contains 12 residues. Germline CDR1 reads MNHNY; CDR2 reads SVGAGI (reference sequence). V lost 2 bases and J lost 11; bases outside the gene matches: 3.

J is TRBJ2-7 and V is TRBV27; D is undetermined. Trimming took off 3 bases at V and 2 bases at J, with 11 bases between the two ends. CDR1 and CDR2 from the germline V gene are MNHEY and SMNVEV (reference sequence). The CDR3 has 14 residues. The chain's CDR3 is CASSFQDPTYEQYF. The DNA of the CDR3 is TGTGCCAGCAGTTTCCAAGACCCAACCTACGAGCAGTACTTC.

This chain links TRBV6-5 with TRBJ2-7; TRBD2 matches at 9 bases. CDR3 size: 16 residues. CDR1 and CDR2 from the germline V gene are MNHEY and SVGAGI. Unmatched junction bases numbered 8, after V lost 0 bases and J lost 5 bases. The CDR3 spells CASSYSTGTSRHEQYF. In nucleotides, the CDR3 is TGTGCCAGCAGTTACTCAACCGGGACTAGCCGACACGAGCAGTACTTC.

This chain uses TRBV30 with TRBJ2-5; 7 bases line up with TRBD1. The CDR3 is 13 amino acids. Trimming at V came to 2 bases and at J to 3 bases, leaving 3 bases not matched to a gene. Germline values: CDR1 GTSNPN, CDR2 SVGIG (reference sequence). CDR3 sequence: CAWSRQGEETQYF. In DNA form, the CDR3 reads TGTGCCTGGAGTAGGCAGGGGGAAGAGACCCAGTACTTC.

This clonotype showed up just a few times. V is TRBV6-1 and J is TRBJ2-1; TRBD2 matches 11 bases. Germline-derived CDR1 and CDR2 are MNHNS and SASEGT. V trimming: 7 bases; J trimming: 10 bases; junction bases outside the gene matches: 3. This CDR3 spans 12 amino acids. CDR3 DNA sequence: TGTGCCAGCACAGGGACTAGCGGAGAGCAGTTCTTC. Translating gives CASTGTSGEQFF.

This clonotype was recorded a few times. The rearrangement links TRBV20-1 to TRBJ1-2; tentative D call: TRBD1 (5 bases). Between the trimmed V and J ends, which lost 2 bases and 1 base, there was a span of 11 bases. The V gene's germline CDR1 is DFQATT and CDR2 SNEGSKA (reference sequence). The CDR3 runs to 14 residues. CDR3 DNA: TGCAGTGCTAGAATGGCAGGGTTTAACTATGGCTACACCTTC. Translated: CSARMAGFNYGYTF.

The chain links TRBV12-3 or TRBV12-4 to TRBJ1-3; no reliable D call. The CDR3 is made up of 12 amino acids. V lost 2 bases and J 3 bases, leaving 2 bases between the germline ends. The CDR3 loop reads CASSLFGNTIYF. CDR3 bases: TGTGCCAGCAGTTTATTTGGAAACACCATATATTTT.

This clonotype was found a few times. The V gene is TRBV12-3 or TRBV12-4, the J gene TRBJ1-1; D possibly corresponds to TRBD1 (6 bases). Deletions cut 2 bases from V and 0 bases from J, with 16 bases between. The CDR3 has 17 amino acids. CDR3 region: CASSLYYWGQMNTEAFF. The CDR3 DNA sequence: TGTGCCAGCAGTTTATACTACTGGGGGCAGATGAACACTGAAGCTTTCTTT.

This clonotype was found many times. The V call is TRBV24-1, the J call TRBJ1-5; D is ambiguous. Trimming left V 11 bases short and J 5 bases short, with 0 bases between. Germline loops: CDR1 KGHDR, CDR2 SFDVKD. The CDR3 has 8 amino acids. CDR3 sequence reads: CANQPQHF. The CDR3 nucleotides read TGTGCCAATCAGCCCCAGCATTTT.

This clonotype occurred a few times. The rearrangement joins TRBV4-1 to TRBJ2-7; TRBD1 is a possible D gene (5 bases). Germline V gives CDR1 MGHRA, CDR2 YSYEKL. The CDR3 covers 15 residues. V was cut by 2 bases and J by 3 bases, with 14 bases left in between. In DNA form, the CDR3 reads TGCGCCAGCAGCCAACCGACAGAAGGAGTCTACGAGCAGTACTTC. Its protein product is CASSQPTEGVYEQYF.

The gene calls are TRBV5-1 and TRBJ1-4; D is ambiguous. With 4 bases removed from V and 14 bases from J, the gap between germline ends came to 15 bases. CDR3 size: 12 residues. CDR1 and CDR2 (germline): SGHRS, YFSETQ. The DNA for the CDR3 is TGCGCCAGCAGCGCCGTTTTAGGTCAGCTGTTTTTT. Protein product: CASSAVLGQLFF.

This clonotype was recorded a few times. The chain carries TRBV6-1 and TRBJ1-6; D perhaps matches TRBD1 (5 bases). Germline V gene lookup returns CDR1 MNHNS and CDR2 SASEGT. This CDR3 is built from 16 residues. Trimming removed 7 bases from V and 3 bases from J, with 16 bases in between. The CDR3, as DNA: TGTGCCAGCATTGCGGGACGGACGATCTATAATTCACCCCTCCACTTT. Encoded protein: CASIAGRTIYNSPLHF.

This clonotype was seen just once. This sequence joins TRBV18 and TRBJ2-7; D may be TRBD1 or TRBD2 (5 bases each). This CDR3 comprises 15 residues. Germline lookup yields CDR1 KGHSH and CDR2 LQKENI. V shed 3 bases and J shed 5 bases, with 17 bases lying between them. The CDR3 region is CASSPGTTNRDEQYF. The CDR3 nucleotides read TGTGCCAGCTCACCCGGGACCACCAATCGGGACGAGCAGTACTTC.

The rearrangement joins TRBV29-1 to TRBJ2-3; TRBD2 matches at 7 bases. The junction had 7 bases not matched to a gene; V was cut back by 3 bases and J by 4 bases. Germline CDR1 and CDR2: SQVTM and ANQGSEA. This CDR3 has 14 residues. CDR3 bases: TGCAGCGTTGATGGCGGGAGCATCGCAGATACGCAGTATTTT. Translation gives CSVDGGSIADTQYF.

J is TRBJ2-7 and V is TRBV18; D gene uncertain. Trimming cost V 0 bases and J 4 bases, with 13 bases left between them. The germline gives CDR1 KGHSH, CDR2 LQKENI. The CDR3 is 15 amino acids. CDR3 nucleotides: TGTGCCAGCTCACCACCGGGCAGCAGTGGGTACGAGCAGTACTTC. This codes for CASSPPGSSGYEQYF.

The rearrangement links TRBV5-1 to TRBJ2-1; 13 positions match TRBD2. CDR1 and CDR2 from the germline V gene are SGHRS and YFSETQ. The V gene end was trimmed by 8 bases and the J gene end by 7 bases; junction bases not matched to a gene: 3. This CDR3 is 13 amino acids long. The CDR3 sequence is CASGTSGKNEQFF. CDR3 nucleotide sequence: TGCGCCAGTGGGACTAGCGGGAAAAATGAGCAGTTCTTC.

This clonotype was observed a few times. The chain combines TRBV20-1 with TRBJ2-2; D unclear. V was clipped by 3 bases and J by 7 bases, with 9 bases between them. CDR1 and CDR2 from the germline V gene are DFQATT and SNEGSKA (reference sequence). The CDR3 is 12 amino acids. This CDR3 reads CSARGMGGELFF. In DNA, the CDR3 is TGCAGTGCTAGGGGGATGGGCGGGGAGCTGTTTTTT.